There are many counts of the clone carrying this TCR beta chain. This sample is drawn from a study of T cells in Graves' hyperthyroidism and ophthalmopathy. The V and J ends lost 6 bases and 2 bases respectively, with 10 bases between them. The CDR3 runs to 13 residues. Amplification targeted TCR beta CDR3 regions from RNA transcripts. The HTBI primer set was used in a first-round RT-PCR of the TCR CDR3. Each CDR3 protein gets one entry after TCRdb re-called the multiplex PCR reads with MiXCR. The sample carries around 380,000 distinct CDR3 sequences, approximately 13% recorded once. This sequence originates from a man aged 25 to 45 with Graves' hyperthyroidism that later progressed to Graves' ophthalmopathy. The source material was blood. The chain is built from TRBV12-3 or TRBV12-4 and TRBJ1-2; possibly TRBD1 for D (6 bases). The CDR3 DNA follows: TGTGCCAGCAGGAAAACAGGGAACTATGGCTACACCTTC. Amino acid sequence: CASRKTGNYGYTF.